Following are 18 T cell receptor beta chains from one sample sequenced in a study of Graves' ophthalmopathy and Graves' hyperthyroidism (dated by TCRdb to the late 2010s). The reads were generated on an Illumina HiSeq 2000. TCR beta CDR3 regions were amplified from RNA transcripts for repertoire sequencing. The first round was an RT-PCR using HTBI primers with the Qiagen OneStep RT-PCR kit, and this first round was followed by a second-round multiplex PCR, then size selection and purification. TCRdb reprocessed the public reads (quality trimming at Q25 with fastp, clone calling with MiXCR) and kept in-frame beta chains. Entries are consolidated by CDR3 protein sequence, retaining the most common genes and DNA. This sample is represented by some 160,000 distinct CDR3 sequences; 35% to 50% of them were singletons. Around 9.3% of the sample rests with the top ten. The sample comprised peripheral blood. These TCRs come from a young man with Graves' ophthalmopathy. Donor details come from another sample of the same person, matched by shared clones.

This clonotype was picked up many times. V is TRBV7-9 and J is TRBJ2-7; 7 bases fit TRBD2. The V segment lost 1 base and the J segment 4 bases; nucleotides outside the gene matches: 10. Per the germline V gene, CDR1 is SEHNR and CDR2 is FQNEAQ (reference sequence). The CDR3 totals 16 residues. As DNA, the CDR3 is TGTGCCAGCAGCTTAGGTTCGCGGCTAGCGGCTTACGAGCAGTACTTC. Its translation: CASSLGSRLAAYEQYF. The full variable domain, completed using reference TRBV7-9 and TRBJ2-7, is DTGVSQNPRHKITKRGQNVTFRCDPISEHNRLYWYRQTLGQGPEFLTYFQNEAQLEKSRLLSDRFSAERPKGSFSTLEIQRTEQGDSAMYLCASSLGSRLAAYEQYFGPGTRLTVT.

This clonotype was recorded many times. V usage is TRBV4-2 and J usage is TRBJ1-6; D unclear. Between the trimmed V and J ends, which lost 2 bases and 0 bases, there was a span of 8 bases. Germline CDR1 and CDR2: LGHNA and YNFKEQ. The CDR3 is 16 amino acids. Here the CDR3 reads CASSQPTGSYNSPLHF. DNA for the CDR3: TGTGCCAGCAGCCAACCCACGGGCTCCTATAATTCACCCCTCCACTTT.

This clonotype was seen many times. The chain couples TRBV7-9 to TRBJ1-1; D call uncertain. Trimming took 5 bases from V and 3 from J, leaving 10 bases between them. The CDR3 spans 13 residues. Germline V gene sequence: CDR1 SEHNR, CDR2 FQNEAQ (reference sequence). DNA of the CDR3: TGTGCCAGCAGCCTGGCGGGCTACACTGAAGCTTTCTTT. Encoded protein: CASSLAGYTEAFF.

CDR3 DNA sequence: TGTGCCAGCAGGCGTCAGGGAGACACCGGGGAGCTGTTTTTT. As protein: CASRRQGDTGELFF. The chain couples TRBV6-2 or TRBV6-3 to TRBJ2-2; D possibly matches TRBD1 or TRBD2 (5 bases each). Germline CDR1 MNHEY, CDR2 SVGEGT. Trimming left V 6 bases short and J 3 bases short, with 11 bases between. The CDR3 has 14 residues.

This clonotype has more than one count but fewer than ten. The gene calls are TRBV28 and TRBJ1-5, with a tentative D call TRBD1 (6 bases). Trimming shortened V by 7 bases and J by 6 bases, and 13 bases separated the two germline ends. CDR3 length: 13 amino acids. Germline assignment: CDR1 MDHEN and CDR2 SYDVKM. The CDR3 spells CASNEAGVQPQHF. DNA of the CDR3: TGTGCCAGCAATGAAGCAGGGGTTCAGCCCCAGCATTTT.

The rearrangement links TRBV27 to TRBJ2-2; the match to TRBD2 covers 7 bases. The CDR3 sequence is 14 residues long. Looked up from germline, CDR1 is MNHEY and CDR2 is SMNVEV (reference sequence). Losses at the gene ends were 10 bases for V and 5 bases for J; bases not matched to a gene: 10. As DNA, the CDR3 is TGTGCCACCCATTCCCTACTAGCGACCGGGGAGCTGTTTTTT. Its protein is CATHSLLATGELFF.

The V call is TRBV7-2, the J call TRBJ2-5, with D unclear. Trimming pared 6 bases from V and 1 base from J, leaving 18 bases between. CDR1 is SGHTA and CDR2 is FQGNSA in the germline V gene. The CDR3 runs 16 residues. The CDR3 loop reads CASSPGFRKAQETQYF. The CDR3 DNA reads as TGTGCCAGCAGTCCAGGATTTCGGAAGGCCCAAGAGACCCAGTACTTC.

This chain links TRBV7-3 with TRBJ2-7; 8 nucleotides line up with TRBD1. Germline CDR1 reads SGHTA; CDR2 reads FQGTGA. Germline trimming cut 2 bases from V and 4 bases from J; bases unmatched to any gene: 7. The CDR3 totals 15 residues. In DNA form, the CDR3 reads TGTGCCAGCAGCTTAGGGGCCGGACAGGGATACGAGCAGTACTTC. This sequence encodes CASSLGAGQGYEQYF.

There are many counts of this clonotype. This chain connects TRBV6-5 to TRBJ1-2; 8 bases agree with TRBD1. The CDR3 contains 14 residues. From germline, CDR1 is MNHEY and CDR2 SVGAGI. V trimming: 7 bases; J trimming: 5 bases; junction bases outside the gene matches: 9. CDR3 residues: CASTSDREGYGYTF. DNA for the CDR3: TGTGCCAGCACCTCGGACAGGGAGGGGTATGGCTACACCTTC.

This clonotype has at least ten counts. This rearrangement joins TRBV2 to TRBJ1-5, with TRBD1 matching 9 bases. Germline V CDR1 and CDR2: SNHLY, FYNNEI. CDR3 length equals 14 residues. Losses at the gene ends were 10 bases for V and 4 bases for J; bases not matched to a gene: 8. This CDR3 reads CATEGGQGNQPQHF. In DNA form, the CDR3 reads TGTGCCACCGAGGGAGGACAGGGGAATCAGCCCCAGCATTTT. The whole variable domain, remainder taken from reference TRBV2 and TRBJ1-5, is EPEVTQTPSHQVTQMGQEVILRCVPISNHLYFYWYRQILGQKVEFLVSFYNNEISEKSEIFDDQFSVERPDGSNFTLKIRSTKLEDSAMYFCATEGGQGNQPQHFGDGTRLSIL.

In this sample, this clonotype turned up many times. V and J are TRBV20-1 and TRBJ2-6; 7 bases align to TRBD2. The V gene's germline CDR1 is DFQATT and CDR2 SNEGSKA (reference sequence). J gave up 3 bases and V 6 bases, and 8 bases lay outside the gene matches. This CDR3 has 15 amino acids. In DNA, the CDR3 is TGCAGTGCGCCATACGCGGGAGATGGGGCCAACGTCCTGACTTTC. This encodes CSAPYAGDGANVLTF.

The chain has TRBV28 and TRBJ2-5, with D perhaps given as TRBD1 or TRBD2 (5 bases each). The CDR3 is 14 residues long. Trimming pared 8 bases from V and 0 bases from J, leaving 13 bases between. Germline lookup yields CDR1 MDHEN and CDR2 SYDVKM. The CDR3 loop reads CASRDPRYQETQYF. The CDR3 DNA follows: TGTGCCAGCCGGGACCCTCGCTACCAAGAGACCCAGTACTTC. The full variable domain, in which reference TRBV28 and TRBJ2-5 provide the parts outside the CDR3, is DVKVTQSSRYLVKRTGEKVFLECVQDMDHENMFWYRQDPGLGLRLIYFSYDVKMKEKGDIPEGYSVSREKKERFSLILESASTNQTSMYLCASRDPRYQETQYFGPGTRLLVL.

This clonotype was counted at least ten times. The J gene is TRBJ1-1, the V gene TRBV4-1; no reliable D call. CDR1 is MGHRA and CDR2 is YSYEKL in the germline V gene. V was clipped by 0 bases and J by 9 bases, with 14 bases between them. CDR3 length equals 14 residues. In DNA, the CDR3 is TGCGCCAGCAGCCAAGATCAGAGTCTTTTGCAAGCTTTCTTT. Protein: CASSQDQSLLQAFF.

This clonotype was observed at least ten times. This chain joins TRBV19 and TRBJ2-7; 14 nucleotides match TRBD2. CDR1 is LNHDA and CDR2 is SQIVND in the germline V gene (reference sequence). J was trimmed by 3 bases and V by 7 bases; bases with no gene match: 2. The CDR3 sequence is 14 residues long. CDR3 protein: CASKGLAGDYEQYF. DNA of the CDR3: TGTGCCAGTAAGGGACTAGCGGGAGACTACGAGCAGTACTTC.

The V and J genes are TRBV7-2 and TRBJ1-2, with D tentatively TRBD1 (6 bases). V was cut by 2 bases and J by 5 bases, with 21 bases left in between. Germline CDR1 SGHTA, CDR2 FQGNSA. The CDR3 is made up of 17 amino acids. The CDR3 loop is CASSLSSVGGETYGYTF. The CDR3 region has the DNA TGTGCCAGCAGCTTATCGTCTGTAGGGGGGGAAACTTATGGCTACACCTTC. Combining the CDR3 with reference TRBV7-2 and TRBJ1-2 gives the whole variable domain GAGVSQSPSNKVTEKGKDVELRCDPISGHTALYWYRQSLGQGLEFLIYFQGNSAPDKSGLPSDRFSAERTGGSVSTLTIQRTQQEDSAVYLCASSLSSVGGETYGYTFGSGTRLTVV.

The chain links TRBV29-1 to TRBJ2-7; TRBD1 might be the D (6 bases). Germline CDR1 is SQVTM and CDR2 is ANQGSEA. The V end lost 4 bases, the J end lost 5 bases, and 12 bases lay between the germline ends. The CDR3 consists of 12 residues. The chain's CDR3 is CSVGRGSDEQYF. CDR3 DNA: TGCAGCGTTGGCAGGGGTAGCGACGAGCAGTACTTC.

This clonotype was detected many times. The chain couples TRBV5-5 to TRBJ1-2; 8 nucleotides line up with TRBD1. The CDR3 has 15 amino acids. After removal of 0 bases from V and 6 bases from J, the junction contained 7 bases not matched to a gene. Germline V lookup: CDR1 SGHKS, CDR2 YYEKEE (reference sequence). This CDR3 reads CASSLAAGGQDGYTF. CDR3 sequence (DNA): TGTGCCAGCAGCTTGGCGGCAGGGGGCCAAGATGGCTACACCTTC. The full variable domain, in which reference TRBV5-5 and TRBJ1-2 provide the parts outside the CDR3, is DAGVTQSPTHLIKTRGQQVTLRCSPISGHKSVSWYQQVLGQGPQFIFQYYEKEERGRGNFPDRFSARQFPNYSSELNVNALLLGDSALYLCASSLAAGGQDGYTFGSGTRLTVV.

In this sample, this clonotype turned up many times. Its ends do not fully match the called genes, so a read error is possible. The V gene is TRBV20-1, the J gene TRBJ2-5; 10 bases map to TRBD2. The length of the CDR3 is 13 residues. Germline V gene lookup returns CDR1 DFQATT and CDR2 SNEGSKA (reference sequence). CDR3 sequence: CSARTSGQEIQYF. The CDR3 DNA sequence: TGCAGTGCTAGGACTAGCGGGCAAGAGATCCAGTACTTC.